This T cell receptor (beta chain) was recovered during a study of blood T cell repertoires in COVID-19. Unmatched junction bases numbered 4, after V lost 2 bases and J lost 0 bases. The CDR3 has 15 residues. Germline V gene lookup returns CDR1 MGHRA and CDR2 YSYEKL. Libraries were prepared by immunoSEQ multiplex PCR; TCRdb keeps only in-frame clonotypes and omits some of them. The data hold a few hundred thousand clones, with roughly 87% observed a single time. The clonotype originates from a woman aged 25 to 39 who had recovered from COVID-19. Sequencing was carried out using PBMCs or T cells enriched from blood (not recorded which). The rearrangement links TRBV4-1 to TRBJ2-7; 7 bases agree with TRBD1. The chain's CDR3 is CASSQPTGSSYEQYF. DNA for the CDR3: TGCGCCAGCAGCCAACCGACAGGGAGCTCCTACGAGCAGTACTTC.